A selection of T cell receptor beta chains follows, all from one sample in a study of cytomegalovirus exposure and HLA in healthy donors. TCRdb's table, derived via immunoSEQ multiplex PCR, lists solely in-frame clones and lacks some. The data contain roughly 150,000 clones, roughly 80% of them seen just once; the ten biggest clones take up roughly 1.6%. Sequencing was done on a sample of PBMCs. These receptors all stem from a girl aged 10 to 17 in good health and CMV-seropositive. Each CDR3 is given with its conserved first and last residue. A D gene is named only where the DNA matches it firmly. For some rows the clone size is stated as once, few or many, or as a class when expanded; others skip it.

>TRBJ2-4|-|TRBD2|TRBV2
TGTGCCAGCAGCCCGGGGGGGGAGGCCAAAAACATTCAGTACTTC
CASSPGGEAKNIQYF
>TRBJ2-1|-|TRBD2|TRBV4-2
TGTGCCAGCAGCCAATGGGGGGGACGGGGGGTCCCCAATGAGCAGTTCTTC
CASSQWGGRGVPNEQFF
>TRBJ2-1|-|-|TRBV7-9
TGTGCCAGCAGCCCTCAGACTAGTACGGGGGGCCAGTTCTTC
CASSPQTSTGGQFF
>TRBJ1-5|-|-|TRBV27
TGTGCCAGCAGAAATACAGTGAAGCGCAATCAGCCCCAGCATTTT
CASRNTVKRNQPQHF
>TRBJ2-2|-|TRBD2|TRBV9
TGTGCCAGCAGCGATAGCGGGAGGGCCGTAGTCGGGGAGCTGTTTTTT
CASSDSGRAVVGELFF
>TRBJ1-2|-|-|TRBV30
TGTGCCTGGATAGATTACACAGCAGGATCCTATGGCTACACCTTC
CAWIDYTAGSYGYTF
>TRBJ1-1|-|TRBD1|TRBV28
TGTGCCAGCAGTGAAACACAAATTAAGGGACAGGCAAACACTGAAGCTTTCTTT
CASSETQIKGQANTEAFF
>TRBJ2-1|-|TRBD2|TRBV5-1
TGCGCCAGCAGCCCCGGACTAGCGGGAGGGTTCCCGATCTTC
CASSPGLAGGFPIF
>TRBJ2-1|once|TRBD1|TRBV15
TGTGCCACCAGCAGAGATAGACAGGGCTTTAGGAATGAGCAGTTCTTC
CATSRDRQGFRNEQFF
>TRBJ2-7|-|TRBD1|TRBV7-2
TGTGCCAGCAGCCCTAGGGACAGGGGGTACTACGAGCAGTACTTC
CASSPRDRGYYEQYF
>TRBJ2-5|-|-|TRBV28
TGTGCCAGCATCGCCGCAAATCGGGAGACCCAGTACTTC
CASIAANRETQYF
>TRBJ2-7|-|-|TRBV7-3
TGTGCCAGCAGCTCGCAGACAGGTTCCGAGCAGTACTTC
CASSSQTGSEQYF
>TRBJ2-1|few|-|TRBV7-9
TGTGCCAGCAGCGGGAGCGGGGTCGCCAGGGGAGAGCAGTTCTTC
CASSGSGVARGEQFF
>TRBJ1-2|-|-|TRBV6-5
TGTGCCAGCAGCCCACCGGGACTCATCTATGGCTACACCTTC
CASSPPGLIYGYTF
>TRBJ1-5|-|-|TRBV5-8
TGTGCCAGCAGCTTGGAGTCGAGGGTTTATCAGCCCCAGCATTTT
CASSLESRVYQPQHF
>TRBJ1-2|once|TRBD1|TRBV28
TGTGCCAGCAGTTCAGGGGGCGTCTATGGCTACACCTTC
CASSSGGVYGYTF
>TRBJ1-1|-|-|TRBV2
TGTGCCAGCAGTGGATCACAGCGCCTCGGGGGTACTGAAGCTTTCTTT
CASSGSQRLGGTEAFF
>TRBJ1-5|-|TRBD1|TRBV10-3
TGTGCCATCAGCGAAACAGGGGGTATAAGTCAGCCCCAGCATTTT
CAISETGGISQPQHF